Listed below are T cell receptor beta chains from one sample, sequenced in a study of blood T cell repertoires in COVID-19. Sequenced by immunoSEQ multiplex PCR; TCRdb stores in-frame clones only, minus some. The data show 210,000 or so clones, about 90% seen once. Sequences were obtained from peripheral blood. These receptors all come from a man younger than 35 with active or convalescent COVID-19. CDR3s include the opening cysteine and the closing phenylalanine or tryptophan. The order of the fields is J gene, clone size, D gene, V gene, CDR3 DNA, CDR3 protein. The D gene is left open where the match is weak. Rows give clone size only sometimes, using once, few, many, or a class for an expanded clone.

TRBJ1-1 | - | TRBD1 | TRBV27 | TGTGCCAGCAGTCGGAGGAATAAGACAGGGGGACAGGCTGAAGCTTTCTTT | CASSRRNKTGGQAEAFF
TRBJ2-1 | - | - | TRBV6-6 | TGTGCCAGCCGGGGTGACAATGAGCAGTTCTTC | CASRGDNEQFF
TRBJ2-3 | - | TRBD1 | TRBV19 | TGTGCCAGTAGTGCCGGGACAGGGTTTGCAGATACGCAGTATTTT | CASSAGTGFADTQYF
TRBJ2-4 | - | TRBD1 | TRBV5-4 | TGTGCCAGCACCCGGGACAGTTACGACATTCAGTACTTC | CASTRDSYDIQYF
TRBJ1-1 | - | - | TRBV30 | TGTGCCTGGAGTCGGGGTTCCGCTGAAGCTTTCTTT | CAWSRGSAEAFF
TRBJ2-7 | - | - | TRBV6-6 | TGTGCCAGCAGTGGGGGGACAGTCTACGAGCAGTACTTC | CASSGGTVYEQYF
TRBJ1-1 | once | TRBD1 | TRBV28 | TGTGCCAGCAGTTTCCCGACAGGGGGGGTCACTGAAGCTTTCTTT | CASSFPTGGVTEAFF
TRBJ1-1 | - | TRBD1 | TRBV9 | TGTGCCAGCAGCGCCACGGACAGGGACGCCACTGAAGCTTTCTTT | CASSATDRDATEAFF
TRBJ1-3 | - | TRBD1 | TRBV5-5 | TGTGCCAGCAGCTTGGCGAGACAGGGATCTGGAAACACCATATATTTT | CASSLARQGSGNTIYF
TRBJ1-4 | once | TRBD1 | TRBV10-2 | TGCGCCAGCAGCGGACAGGGGGGCCTTGGTGAAAAACTGTTTTTT | CASSGQGGLGEKLFF
TRBJ1-3 | - | TRBD1 | TRBV6-5 | TGTGCCAGCAGTCGCTCGGACAGGTCTGGAAACACCATATATTTT | CASSRSDRSGNTIYF
TRBJ2-5 | - | - | TRBV7-2 | TGTGCCAGCAGACCCGACGGAGAAGAGACCCAGTACTTC | CASRPDGEETQYF
TRBJ2-2 | - | TRBD1 | TRBV12-3/TRBV12-4 | TGTGCCAGCAGTGGGACAGGGGGCGGGGAGCTGTTTTTT | CASSGTGGGELFF